The 17 T cell receptor beta chains below all came from one sample that was sequenced in a study of OX40 agonist ivuxolimab in advanced cancers. Library preparation employed the immunoSEQ multiplex PCR assay. TCRdb stores this immuneACCESS table with in-frame sequences only. Part of the clones is absent; in the studies checked, under half of the shortfall reflects unresolved V genes, and no reason is known for the rest. In this sample the table shows more than 75,000 clones, around 80% of which occur a single time. The ten top clones hold around 7% of the sample. The sample in question was CD4+ or CD8+ T cells sorted from blood, obtained in a trial of the OX40 agonist ivuxolimab. The source of these receptors is an adult with an advanced solid tumor such as melanoma, head and neck, liver or kidney cancer.

The rearrangement joins TRBV13 to TRBJ2-1; 14 bases fit TRBD2. Germline lookup yields CDR1 PRHDT and CDR2 FYEKMQ (reference sequence). CDR3 length: 16 residues. The V gene end was trimmed by 5 bases and the J gene end by 3 bases; junction bases not matched to a gene: 3. The CDR3 nucleotides are TGTGCCAGCAGCCGCGGGACTAGCGGGGGCTACAATGAGCAGTTCTTC. Translating it yields CASSRGTSGGYNEQFF. Using reference TRBV13 and TRBJ2-1 for the parts outside the CDR3, the full variable domain is AAGVIQSPRHLIKEKRETATLKCYPIPRHDTVYWYQQGPGQDPQFLISFYEKMQSDKGSIPDRFSAQQFSDYHSELNMSSLELGDSALYFCASSRGTSGGYNEQFFGPGTRLTVL.

The V call is TRBV21-1, the J call TRBJ2-7; the table assigns TRBD1, which was not confirmed against the DNA. TRBV21-1 is flagged as a pseudogene. There are 16 residues in the CDR3. The CDR3 here is CASRWSGTGGSYEQYV. As DNA, the CDR3 is TGTGCCAGCCGGTGGAGCGGGACAGGGGGCTCCTACGAGCAGTACGTC.

The chain couples TRBV14 to TRBJ2-3; D ambiguous. The CDR3 extends over 16 amino acids. V was cut by 1 base and J by 2 bases, with 13 bases left in between. The germline CDR1 and CDR2 sequences are SGHDN and FVKESK. CDR3 in amino acids: CASSQGIRVPTDTQYF. As DNA, the CDR3 is TGTGCCAGCAGCCAAGGAATAAGGGTTCCCACAGATACGCAGTATTTT.

As DNA, the CDR3 is TGTGCCAGCAGCTTAGACGGGTCGGGTGCCTACGAGCAGTACTTC. Translated: CASSLDGSGAYEQYF. The genes are TRBV11-3 and TRBJ2-7; D call uncertain. The CDR3 is made up of 15 amino acids. Germline CDR1 reads SGHNT; CDR2 reads YENEEA. Deletions cut 0 bases from V and 2 bases from J, with 11 bases between.

Note on this clone: Other DNA variants within this sample encode the same CDR3. The V and J genes are TRBV5-1 and TRBJ2-3, with unresolved D. The CDR3 is made up of 15 amino acids. Germline lookup yields CDR1 SGHRS and CDR2 YFSETQ. The V end was cut by 0 bases, the J end by 1 base, with 9 bases between. In DNA, the CDR3 is TGCGCCAGCAGCTTGGGCGGTAGCCGCACAGATACGCAGTATTTT. Translated, it gives CASSLGGSRTDTQYF.

In the case of this clone: The limits of the CDR3 on the DNA are not certain, so only TCRdb's listed CDR3 is given. The chain is built from TRBV2 and TRBJ1-2. The CDR3 comprises 17 residues, both ends counted. The germline V gene has CDR1 SNHLY and CDR2 FYNNEI. CDR3 amino acids: CASSARDMATPSSGYTF.

The CDR3 is CASSSLRGTGEETQYF. CDR3 DNA: TGTGCCAGCAGTTCCCTTCGCGGGACAGGAGAAGAGACCCAGTACTTC. The rearrangement links TRBV6-5 to TRBJ2-5; 8 nucleotides match TRBD1. The trim removed 4 bases at V and 3 bases at J, leaving 10 bases unmatched. The CDR3 contains 16 residues. From germline, CDR1 is MNHEY and CDR2 SVGAGI.

The V and J genes are TRBV19 and TRBJ2-3; D is ambiguous. Germline CDR1 and CDR2: LNHDA and SQIVND (reference sequence). This CDR3 contains 17 residues. Trimming pared 4 bases from V and 4 bases from J, leaving 21 bases between. DNA of the CDR3: TGTGCCAGTAGTACCTACCGGAACACGCCCGAGGCAGATACGCAGTATTTT. Encoded protein: CASSTYRNTPEADTQYF.

The CDR3 here is CASINTGRLGTEAFF. Written as DNA, the CDR3 is TGTGCCAGTATCAACACAGGGAGGCTGGGCACTGAAGCTTTCTTT. The chain is built from TRBV19 and TRBJ1-1; tentatively, D is TRBD1 (6 bases). There are 15 residues in the CDR3. Germline V CDR1 and CDR2: LNHDA, SQIVND (reference sequence). V was shortened by 7 bases and J by 4 bases, with 19 bases between the two germline ends.

The chain has TRBV6-6 and TRBJ1-3; no firm D call. From germline, CDR1 is MNHNY and CDR2 SVGAGI (reference sequence). Trimming shortened V by 7 bases and J by 3 bases, and 7 bases separated the two germline ends. The CDR3 totals 12 residues. CDR3 bases: TGTGCCAGCACCGAGAATGGAAACACCATATATTTT. This codes for CASTENGNTIYF.

This chain links TRBV5-1 with TRBJ1-2, with a weak D call TRBD1 (5 bases). Germline CDR1 SGHRS, CDR2 YFSETQ. The CDR3 consists of 13 residues. V gave up 5 bases and J gave up 7 bases, with 15 bases separating them. The CDR3 here is CASSSIGGSGYTF. The CDR3 nucleotides read TGCGCCAGCAGTTCGATCGGGGGAAGTGGCTACACCTTC.

The chain employs TRBV5-6 and TRBJ2-5; a weak D match, TRBD1 (7 bases). The germline V gene encodes CDR1 SGHDT and CDR2 YYEEEE. V lost 4 bases and J lost 3, with 19 bases in between. The CDR3 is 16 residues long. This CDR3 is CASSPPTGEVEETQYF. CDR3 DNA: TGTGCCAGCAGCCCGCCCACAGGGGAGGTAGAAGAGACCCAGTACTTC.

The chain couples TRBV6-5 to TRBJ1-5, with D unresolved. The germline CDR1 and CDR2 sequences are MNHEY and SVGAGI. The CDR3 contains 13 residues. V was clipped by 0 bases and J by 3 bases, with 3 bases between them. For the CDR3, the DNA is TGTGCCAGCAGTTACTCAATCAATCAGCCCCAGCATTTT. Translated: CASSYSINQPQHF.

The chain joins TRBV28 to TRBJ1-4, with unresolved D. CDR3 length: 12 residues. Trimming removed 4 bases at V and 4 bases at J, with 4 bases between. Germline CDR1 and CDR2: MDHEN and SYDVKM. CDR3 amino acids: CASSSFNEKLFF. CDR3 DNA sequence: TGTGCCAGCAGTTCCTTTAATGAAAAACTGTTTTTT.

This clone has only a few counts. Written as DNA, the CDR3 is TGTGCCAGCAGCTTAACTGGATCAGGGGGCAATCAGGGCTACACCTTC. It yields the protein CASSLTGSGGNQGYTF. This chain uses TRBV7-3 with TRBJ1-2, with 8 positions matching TRBD1. Trimming cost V 0 bases and J 8 bases; bases outside gene matches: 11. Looked up from germline, CDR1 is SGHTA and CDR2 is FQGTGA. The CDR3 has 16 amino acids.

The CDR3 sequence: CASSVGTGLSQETQYF. CDR3 nucleotides: TGTGCCAGCAGCGTAGGGACAGGGCTTTCCCAAGAGACCCAGTACTTC. This sequence joins TRBV9 and TRBJ2-5, with 8 bases identical to TRBD1. The V and J ends lost 0 bases and 1 base, in that order; junction bases with no gene match: 5. This CDR3 has 16 amino acids. CDR1 SGDLS and CDR2 YYNGEE come from the germline V gene.

The V call is TRBV6-5, the J call TRBJ1-2, with 7 bases that match TRBD1. The germline V gene encodes CDR1 MNHEY and CDR2 SVGAGI. The CDR3 is 13 residues long. The V gene end was trimmed by 6 bases and the J gene end by 5 bases; junction bases not matched to a gene: 6. The chain's CDR3 is CASSPDRAYGYTF. DNA of the CDR3: TGTGCCAGCAGCCCCGACAGGGCTTATGGCTACACCTTC.